This is a list of T cell receptor beta chains from one sample in a study of cytomegalovirus exposure and HLA in healthy donors. TCRdb's copy holds only in-frame clones and misses some; the assay was immunoSEQ multiplex PCR. Here the sample spans approximately 210,000 clones, over 60% being singletons. Material: PBMCs. These receptors were taken from a middle-aged woman in good health and CMV-seronegative. Both conserved end residues are part of each CDR3. Rows may omit the clone size; those that give it use once, few, many or a size class.

clone_size | j_call | v_call | cdr3_aa
NA | TRBJ2-3 | TRBV6-4 | CASSDSSRGSGDTQYF
few | TRBJ1-2 | TRBV11-3 | CASSVGQEINYGYTF
NA | TRBJ2-7 | TRBV11-3 | CASSLGGVTYEQYF
few | TRBJ2-1 | TRBV7-9 | CASSPGVDEQFF
NA | TRBJ1-4 | TRBV19 | CASKLDRVDEKLFF
NA | TRBJ2-7 | TRBV11-2 | CASSTGGAPGEQYF
NA | TRBJ2-5 | TRBV7-2 | CASSLRGLAGVQETQYF
NA | TRBJ2-1 | TRBV6-5 | CASSYPKTSFSEQFF
NA | TRBJ1-6 | TRBV25-1 | CASSEYGGLNSPLHF
NA | TRBJ1-2 | TRBV30 | CAWSVSISGYGYTF
NA | TRBJ2-2 | TRBV27 | CASSVTRSTGELFF
NA | TRBJ1-1 | TRBV7-9 | CSSSSWDRGPEAFF
once | TRBJ2-7 | TRBV6-5 | CASSYASGGEQYF
once | TRBJ2-1 | TRBV5-1 | CASSLVAGDLLAYNEQFF
NA | TRBJ2-3 | TRBV15 | CATSRDMGGYADTQYF
NA | TRBJ1-2 | TRBV5-6 | CASSFTGGGGYTF
NA | TRBJ2-5 | TRBV7-3 | CASSWGGQGNQETQYF
NA | TRBJ1-2 | TRBV27 | CASSLSLFTGQGGSGYTF